The rows below give T cell receptor beta chains drawn from one sample of a study of cytotoxic CD8 clonotypes in ibrutinib-treated CLL. TCRdb's copy holds only in-frame clones and misses some; the assay was immunoSEQ multiplex PCR. The repertoire includes under 200,000 clones, approximately 80% of them detected once, and roughly 4.6% sits in the top ten. Here the sequenced sample was PBMCs, taken after 24 months of ibrutinib treatment. Receptors were obtained from a human donor with chronic lymphocytic leukemia. The CDR3 runs from the conserved cysteine through the conserved F or W. The order of the fields is clone size, D gene, V gene, J gene, CDR3 protein, CDR3 DNA. D genes are given only for firm matches. For some rows the clone size is stated as once, few or many, or as a class when expanded; others skip it.

once	-	TRBV19	TRBJ2-4	CASRGYGNIQYF	TGTGCCTCCAGGGGTTATGGAAACATTCAGTACTTC
-	-	TRBV30	TRBJ2-1	CAWSPVVGAGEQFF	TGTGCCTGGAGCCCCGTTGTGGGGGCAGGAGAGCAGTTCTTC
once	TRBD2	TRBV5-4	TRBJ2-7	CASSLSGTNHYEQYF	TGTGCCAGCAGCTTGAGCGGGACTAACCACTACGAGCAGTACTTC
-	-	TRBV5-5	TRBJ2-2	CASNLPGELFF	TGTGCCAGCAACCTCCCCGGGGAGCTGTTTTTT
-	-	TRBV6-5	TRBJ1-3	CASTLRDSGGNTIYF	TGTGCCAGCACCTTGAGGGATTCGGGTGGAAACACCATATATTTT
once	TRBD2	TRBV29-1	TRBJ2-1	CSVESRTSGSGEQFF	TGCAGCGTTGAATCCCGGACTAGCGGGAGTGGGGAGCAGTTCTTC
-	-	TRBV6-1	TRBJ2-2	CASSEDRVVHTGELFF	TGTGCCAGCAGTGAAGATAGGGTTGTGCACACCGGGGAGCTGTTTTTT
-	-	TRBV11-2	TRBJ2-7	CASSLMGHFSFEQYF	TGTGCCAGCAGTCTGATGGGACATTTTAGCTTCGAGCAGTACTTC
-	TRBD2	TRBV9	TRBJ2-7	CASSVAPTSGTQYEQYF	TGTGCCAGCAGCGTAGCCCCGACTAGCGGGACCCAATACGAGCAGTACTTC
-	TRBD2	TRBV2	TRBJ2-1	CASSEVMSSGGQFF	TGTGCCAGCAGTGAAGTAATGAGTTCGGGGGGACAGTTCTTC
-	-	TRBV6-6	TRBJ1-4	CASSYSARGNEKLFF	TGTGCCAGCAGTTACTCGGCCAGGGGTAATGAAAAACTGTTTTTT
once	-	TRBV27	TRBJ1-2	CASSFSPNYGYTF	TGTGCCAGCAGTTTTTCCCCCAACTATGGCTACACCTTC
-	-	TRBV4-3	TRBJ2-7	CASSQDIGTLPLRQYF	TGCGCCAGCAGCCAAGATATTGGGACACTTCCCTTGAGGCAGTACTTC
-	-	TRBV7-2	TRBJ1-6	CASSLQGAGEAPLHF	TGTGCCAGCAGCCTCCAAGGGGCAGGGGAGGCACCCCTCCACTTT
-	TRBD1	TRBV6-5	TRBJ1-2	CASSSFGDSNYGYTF	TGTGCCAGCAGTTCCTTTGGGGACAGCAACTATGGCTACACCTTC
few	-	TRBV6-1	TRBJ2-7	CASPGLYEQYF	TGTGCCAGCCCGGGGCTTTACGAGCAGTACTTC
-	-	TRBV4-2	TRBJ2-2	CASSHLARGQNTGELFF	TGTGCCAGCAGCCACCTCGCCCGGGGGCAGAACACCGGGGAGCTGTTTTTT
-	TRBD1	TRBV6-5	TRBJ2-7	CATQDRGYEQYF	TGTGCCACTCAGGACAGGGGCTACGAGCAGTACTTC
-	-	TRBV7-3	TRBJ1-2	CASSFDRFYGYTF	TGTGCCAGCAGCTTCGACAGGTTCTATGGCTACACCTTC
-	-	TRBV2	TRBJ1-2	CASSETGQINNYGYTF	TGTGCCAGCAGTGAAACAGGACAGATCAATAACTATGGCTACACCTTC
-	TRBD2	TRBV11-3	TRBJ2-7	CASSEREGYEQYF	TGTGCCAGCAGCGAGCGGGAGGGGTACGAGCAGTACTTC
-	TRBD2	TRBV7-2	TRBJ2-1	CASSPRTSGNNEQFF	TGTGCCAGCAGCCCGCGGACTAGCGGGAATAATGAGCAGTTCTTC
-	-	TRBV9	TRBJ2-3	CASSSGGLSTDTQYF	TGTGCCAGCAGCTCAGGGGGGCTGAGCACAGATACGCAGTATTTT
-	-	TRBV19	TRBJ1-1	CASTTQRAGNTEAFF	TGTGCCAGTACCACCCAGAGGGCAGGGAACACTGAAGCTTTCTTT